What follows are 19 T cell receptor beta chains derived from one specimen sequenced in a study of CD8 T cells in Susac syndrome. RNA amounts of roughly 0.45 to 1 ug underwent reverse transcription with random hexamers. TCRdb ran MiXCR on the immunoSEQ multiplex PCR reads and lists one entry per CDR3 protein. The sample lists around 200,000 distinct CDR3 sequences, approximately 96% seen once, with roughly 0.098% in the top ten. The specimen sequenced was CD4+ T cells from PBMCs. The receptors here all came from a human donor with Susac syndrome.

This rearrangement joins TRBV24-1 to TRBJ2-3; perhaps TRBD2 as D (7 bases). The CDR3 contains 14 residues. Deletions cut 2 bases from V and 6 bases from J, with 11 bases between. Germline loops: CDR1 KGHDR, CDR2 SFDVKD. The CDR3 loop reads CATSDSGGPDTQYF. The DNA of the CDR3 is TGTGCCACCAGTGATTCGGGGGGCCCTGATACGCAGTATTTT.

In DNA, the CDR3 is TGTGCCAGCTCACCGGGACAGGGCGGAGAGACCCAGTACTTC. Amino acid sequence: CASSPGQGGETQYF. V gene TRBV18 combines with J gene TRBJ2-5; TRBD1 matches at 9 bases. The V gene end was trimmed by 3 bases and the J gene end by 4 bases; junction bases not matched to a gene: 3. Germline V gene data show CDR1 as KGHSH and CDR2 as LQKENI. This CDR3 has 14 residues.

This rearrangement joins TRBV18 to TRBJ1-1, with D possibly matching TRBD1 (6 bases). V lost 4 bases and J 1 base, leaving 10 bases between the germline ends. The length of the CDR3 is 14 residues. The germline V gene has CDR1 KGHSH and CDR2 LQKENI. CDR3 nucleotides: TGTGCCAGCTCACTCCCGGGACAGAACACTGAAGCTTTCTTT. It encodes CASSLPGQNTEAFF.

J is TRBJ1-2 and V is TRBV29-1, with 7 bases that match TRBD1. CDR3 length equals 12 residues. V was clipped by 6 bases and J by 4 bases; unmatched bases: 5. CDR1 SQVTM and CDR2 ANQGSEA come from the germline V gene. The CDR3 reads CSVADRVYGYTF. The DNA of the CDR3 is TGCAGCGTGGCCGACAGGGTCTATGGCTACACCTTC.

J is TRBJ1-2 and V is TRBV30, with 9 nucleotides matching TRBD1. V lost 2 bases and J lost 6; bases outside the gene matches: 7. The CDR3 totals 14 residues. Germline CDR1 and CDR2: GTSNPN and SVGIG (reference sequence). The CDR3 bases are TGTGCCTGGAGTCGAACGGACAGGGGAGATGGCTACACCTTC. This gives the protein CAWSRTDRGDGYTF.

CDR3 DNA: TGTGCCAGCAGTTCCCGGCGGGGGCGCGAGGGCCATGAGCAGTTCTTC. Translated: CASSSRRGREGHEQFF. This chain connects TRBV12-3 or TRBV12-4 to TRBJ2-1, with a weak D call TRBD2 (7 bases). This CDR3 has 16 amino acids. With 4 bases removed from V and 8 bases from J, the gap between germline ends came to 21 bases.

The chain recombines TRBV15 with TRBJ1-6; unclear D gene. The V gene lost 4 bases and the J gene lost 14 bases, with 18 bases spanning the gap. The CDR3 is 14 amino acids. Germline lookup yields CDR1 LNHNV and CDR2 YYDKDF (reference sequence). As DNA, the CDR3 is TGTGCCACCAGCACACCGGCCGAACTAGCAACCCTCCACTTT. It is translated as CATSTPAELATLHF.

This clonotype was observed a single time. V is TRBV30 and J is TRBJ1-2, with D possibly being TRBD1 (5 bases). The germline gives CDR1 GTSNPN, CDR2 SVGIG (reference sequence). Trimming removed 0 bases at V and 1 base at J, with 12 bases between. The CDR3 runs 15 residues. The CDR3 sequence: CAWSVQTAVNYGYTF. For the CDR3, the DNA is TGTGCCTGGAGTGTACAGACAGCTGTTAACTATGGCTACACCTTC.

The CDR3 DNA follows: TGTGCCAGCAGCTTAGTAGGGACGAACACCGGGGAGCTGTTTTTT. Translating it yields CASSLVGTNTGELFF. The V gene is TRBV11-2, the J gene TRBJ2-2; D is unresolved. Trimming took 1 base from V and 0 from J, leaving 6 bases between them. The CDR3 covers 15 residues. CDR1 and CDR2 (germline): SGHAT, FQNNGV. Supplemented by reference TRBV11-2 and TRBJ2-2, the full variable domain reads EAGVAQSPRYKIIEKRQSVAFWCNPISGHATLYWYQQILGQGPKLLIQFQNNGVVDDSQLPKDRFSAERLKGVDSTLKIQPAKLEDSAVYLCASSLVGTNTGELFFGEGSRLTVL.

This rearrangement joins TRBV14 to TRBJ2-3; D unclear. Germline values: CDR1 SGHDN, CDR2 FVKESK. Deletions cut 4 bases from V and 9 bases from J, with 11 bases between. The CDR3 length is 12 residues. Here the CDR3 DNA reads TGTGCCAGCAGCCCCGGCAGATCCACGCAGTATTTT. Its protein is CASSPGRSTQYF.

This clonotype was found a few times. The rearrangement links TRBV14 to TRBJ2-7; D is unclear. The CDR3 has 13 residues. CDR1 is SGHDN, CDR2 FVKESK, per germline. The germline V and J ends were trimmed by 1 base and 6 bases, with 10 bases remaining between them. CDR3 residues: CASSQVGPLEQYF. CDR3 bases: TGTGCCAGCAGCCAAGTCGGTCCCCTCGAGCAGTACTTC.

The gene calls are TRBV29-1 and TRBJ2-1; tentatively, D is TRBD1 (5 bases). Deletions cut 4 bases from V and 2 bases from J, with 9 bases between. CDR1 is SQVTM and CDR2 is ANQGSEA in the germline V gene. The CDR3 contains 13 residues. CDR3 nucleotides: TGCAGCGTTGCCAGGGTTGCCTACAATGAGCAGTTCTTC. It translates to CSVARVAYNEQFF.

This chain uses TRBV9 with TRBJ1-2, with D tentatively TRBD1 (6 bases). The CDR3 extends over 15 amino acids. V was shortened by 0 bases and J by 4 bases, with 13 bases between the two germline ends. The germline CDR1 and CDR2 sequences are SGDLS and YYNGEE. The CDR3 loop is CASSVAKDSSYGYTF. DNA of the CDR3: TGTGCCAGCAGCGTAGCTAAGGACAGTAGCTATGGCTACACCTTC.

The sample holds one count of this clonotype. J is TRBJ2-2 and V is TRBV10-3; 8 bases agree with TRBD1. J gave up 7 bases and V 10 bases, and 14 bases lay outside the gene matches. Germline-derived CDR1 and CDR2 are ENHRY and SYGVKD. This CDR3 region has 15 residues. CDR3 loop: CATLTGVGPNGELFF. CDR3 sequence (DNA): TGTGCCACACTGACAGGGGTAGGCCCCAACGGGGAGCTGTTTTTT.

The chain is built from TRBV6-5 and TRBJ2-3; D perhaps matches TRBD2 (5 bases). V was pared by 5 bases and J by 4 bases, with 10 bases between. This CDR3 spans 13 amino acids. Germline V gene data show CDR1 as MNHEY and CDR2 as SVGAGI. The CDR3 nucleotides are TGTGCCAGCAGTACGGGGAGACCAGATACGCAGTATTTT. Its translation: CASSTGRPDTQYF.

The rearrangement links TRBV12-3 or TRBV12-4 to TRBJ1-5; D is unclear. This CDR3 spans 14 amino acids. V lost 2 bases and J 2 bases, leaving 7 bases between the germline ends. In nucleotides, the CDR3 is TGTGCCAGCAGTTTACTATCGGGCAATCAGCCCCAGCATTTT. Amino acid sequence: CASSLLSGNQPQHF.

This rearrangement joins TRBV6-2 or TRBV6-3 to TRBJ1-1; TRBD1 aligns across 8 bases. The CDR3 consists of 14 residues. Trimming removed 8 bases from V and 4 bases from J; junction bases left unmatched: 9. The germline V gene has CDR1 MNHEY and CDR2 SVGEGT. CDR3: CASQGAPATTEAFF. DNA of the CDR3: TGTGCCAGCCAGGGGGCGCCAGCGACCACTGAAGCTTTCTTT.

The rearrangement uses TRBV12-3 or TRBV12-4 and TRBJ1-5, with D perhaps TRBD1 (5 bases). There are 15 residues in the CDR3. Trimming took off 6 bases at V and 1 base at J, with 13 bases between the two ends. CDR3 sequence (DNA): TGTGCCAGCAGAAAAAGGGGATACAGCAATCAGCCCCAGCATTTT. It specifies CASRKRGYSNQPQHF.

This sequence joins TRBV29-1 and TRBJ2-2; TRBD1 agrees at 7 bases. The CDR3 runs to 15 residues. J lost 1 base, V lost 7 bases, and 9 bases had no gene match. Germline CDR1 and CDR2: SQVTM and ANQGSEA. For the CDR3, the DNA is TGCAGCGCCGCCGAAGGACAGGTGAACACCGGGGAGCTGTTTTTT. Residues: CSAAEGQVNTGELFF.